These 5 T cell receptor beta chains share one sample of origin, sequenced in a study of blood T cells in healthy people across ages. A J-beta primer mix and a sample-barcoded 5' primer were used in a second PCR of about 7 to 12 cycles. MiXCR, applied by TCRdb to the 5' RACE reads, yields one record per CDR3 protein. Here the sample spans roughly 2 million distinct CDR3 sequences, about 50% being singletons. The sample consisted of blood. These receptors originate from a woman between 40 and 50 years old in good health.

The chain is built from TRBV28 and TRBJ1-1; TRBD1 is a possible D gene (5 bases). Germline CDR1 reads MDHEN; CDR2 reads SYDVKM. V lost 7 bases and J lost 1, with 10 bases in between. The CDR3 loop spans 13 amino acids. CDR3 protein: CASTGTANTEAFF. CDR3 DNA: TGTGCCAGCACCGGGACGGCGAACACTGAAGCTTTCTTT.

This chain links TRBV11-1 with TRBJ1-6; D call uncertain. The V and J ends lost 10 bases and 7 bases respectively, with 20 bases between them. CDR3 size: 15 residues. CDR1 and CDR2 (germline): SGHAT, FQDESV (reference sequence). CDR3 coding DNA: TGTGCCAAGCGACCCCCAGGAACGAAAAATTCACCCCTCCACTTT. As protein: CAKRPPGTKNSPLHF. Complete variable domain (other parts from reference TRBV11-1 and TRBJ1-6): EAEVAQSPRYKITEKSQAVAFWCDPISGHATLYWYRQILGQGPELLVQFQDESVVDDSQLPKDRFSAERLKGVDSTLKIQPAELGDSAMYLCAKRPPGTKNSPLHFGNGTRLTVT.

This clonotype was observed a handful of times. The chain recombines TRBV7-2 with TRBJ1-2, with 9 bases fitting TRBD1. Trimming cost V 5 bases and J 6 bases; bases outside gene matches: 10. The CDR3 sequence is 15 residues long. Per the germline V gene, CDR1 is SGHTA and CDR2 is FQGNSA. The CDR3 coding sequence is TGTGCCAGCAGCCGATCGGGACAGGGTATTAATGGCTACACCTTC. Protein sequence: CASSRSGQGINGYTF.

The J gene is TRBJ2-2, the V gene TRBV4-3; tentatively, D is TRBD2 (6 bases). The germline V gene encodes CDR1 LGHNA and CDR2 YSLEER. Trimming took 3 bases from V and 6 from J, leaving 17 bases between them. CDR3 length: 16 residues. In DNA, the CDR3 is TGCGCCAGCAGCCAGATTCCGGGAGCCGGGCCCGGGGAGCTGTTTTTT. It yields the protein CASSQIPGAGPGELFF.

In the case of this clonotype: At one of its ends the junction is not consistent with the germline gene, which may arise from a read error. The chain carries TRBV3-1 and TRBJ1-2; tentative D call: TRBD1 (5 bases). The CDR3 runs 14 residues. CDR1 LGHDT and CDR2 YNNKEL come from the germline V gene (reference sequence). For the CDR3, the DNA is TGTGCCAGCAGCCAAGATGGGGACGGGTATGGCTGCACCTTC. The encoded protein is CASSQDGDGYGCTF.